Below, 16 T cell receptor beta chains from the same sample are listed, as sequenced in a study of blood T cells in healthy people across ages (dated by TCRdb to 2014 to 2015). Library method: 5' RACE. The sequencer was an Illumina HiSeq 2500. A second PCR of roughly 6 to 12 cycles was run with a J-beta primer mix and a sample-barcoded 5' primer. TCRdb handled the public reads itself, with Q25 trimming in fastp and clone calling in MiXCR, and kept productive beta chains. CDR3 protein sequences are deduplicated, and each keeps its most common genes and DNA. The sample yields 650,000 to 800,000 distinct CDR3 sequences; around 50% were counted once. In total, the top ten clones hold roughly 12% of the sample. The sequencing input was blood. The origin of the receptors is a woman at least 80 years old in good health.

This chain connects TRBV2 to TRBJ1-5; D is undetermined. CDR1 SNHLY and CDR2 FYNNEI come from the germline V gene. V lost 4 bases, J lost 0 bases, and 10 bases lay in between. The CDR3 runs to 15 residues. CDR3 sequence reads: CASSGQQYSNQPQHF. The CDR3 region has the DNA TGTGCCAGCAGTGGACAACAGTATAGCAATCAGCCCCAGCATTTT.

This clonotype showed up just a few times. The junction departs from germline at one end; a sequencing error may be responsible. The rearrangement links TRBV4-1 to TRBJ1-5; the D is unclear. The CDR3 is 15 residues long. CDR1 MGHRA and CDR2 YSYEKL come from the germline V gene. CDR3 nucleotides: TGCGCCAGCAGCCAAGAAGTACGAAGCAGTCAGCCCCAGCATTTT. Translation: CASSQEVRSSQPQHF.

This clonotype was counted many times. Here the CDR3 DNA reads TGCAGTGCCCGGTCCGGGACAGGGCTCGATAATGAAAAACTGTTTTTT. This translates into CSARSGTGLDNEKLFF. The chain is built from TRBV20-1 and TRBJ1-4; 9 bases map to TRBD1. The CDR3 spans 16 residues. V gave up 6 bases and J gave up 4 bases; unmatched junction bases: 12. Looked up from germline, CDR1 is DFQATT and CDR2 is SNEGSKA (reference sequence).

The rearrangement uses TRBV6-5 and TRBJ2-1; 9 bases are shared with TRBD2. From germline, CDR1 is MNHEY and CDR2 SVGAGI. This CDR3 spans 15 amino acids. V lost 4 bases to trimming and J lost 6 bases; unmatched junction nucleotides: 7. For the CDR3, the DNA is TGTGCCAGCAGTTCCCTGAGCGGGGGGACCAATGAGCAGTTCTTC. Encoded protein: CASSSLSGGTNEQFF.

With respect to this clonotype: A much larger clonotype is one base distant, so this may be a read error. V usage is TRBV6-5 and J usage is TRBJ1-2; 8 bases map to TRBD1. Trimming cost V 4 bases and J 7 bases; bases outside gene matches: 8. Germline V gene lookup returns CDR1 MNHEY and CDR2 SVGAGI. This CDR3 is built from 14 residues. CDR3 sequence reads: CASSSRQGALGYTF. In nucleotides, the CDR3 is TGTGCCAGCAGTTCTAGGCAGGGGGCGCTTGGCTACACCTTC.

This clonotype occurred once. The chain uses TRBV28 and TRBJ2-2; no reliable D call. Trimming took off 5 bases at V and 4 bases at J, with 11 bases between the two ends. This CDR3 has 14 residues. Germline lookup yields CDR1 MDHEN and CDR2 SYDVKM. In DNA form, the CDR3 reads TGTGCCAGCAGTCCAAGAGACGGCACCGGGGAGCTGTTTTTT. The encoded protein is CASSPRDGTGELFF. Using reference TRBV28 and TRBJ2-2 for the parts outside the CDR3, the full variable domain is DVKVTQSSRYLVKRTGEKVFLECVQDMDHENMFWYRQDPGLGLRLIYFSYDVKMKEKGDIPEGYSVSREKKERFSLILESASTNQTSMYLCASSPRDGTGELFFGEGSRLTVL.

The chain is built from TRBV29-1 and TRBJ2-2; perhaps TRBD2 as D (5 bases). With 6 bases removed from V and 1 base from J, the gap between germline ends came to 9 bases. The CDR3 consists of 13 residues. Germline loops: CDR1 SQVTM, CDR2 ANQGSEA. CDR3 residues: CSVMAGNTGELFF. CDR3 sequence (DNA): TGCAGCGTCATGGCGGGGAACACCGGGGAGCTGTTTTTT.

This clonotype was seen a single time. This may come from a read error, since a much larger clone is one base off. V and J are TRBV7-2 and TRBJ2-1; 7 nucleotides agree with TRBD2. After removal of 0 bases from V and 4 bases from J, the junction contained 9 bases not matched to a gene. The CDR3 contains 17 residues. Germline V gene data show CDR1 as SGHTA and CDR2 as FQGNSA. The CDR3 DNA sequence: TGTGCCAGCAGCTTAGCTCCTGGACTAGTGCCTTACAATGAGCAGTTCTTC. Translation gives CASSLAPGLVPYNEQFF. The variable domain in full, with the rest retrieved from reference TRBV7-2 and TRBJ2-1, is GAGVSQSPSNKVTEKGKDVELRCDPISGHTALYWYRQSLGQGLEFLIYFQGNSAPDKSGLPSDRFSAERTGGSVSTLTIQRTQQEDSAVYLCASSLAPGLVPYNEQFFGPGTRLTVL.

This clonotype was detected ten times or more. The V and J genes are TRBV7-3 and TRBJ2-1, with a possible D match to TRBD2 (6 bases). CDR1 is SGHTA and CDR2 is FQGTGA in the germline V gene. The CDR3 totals 15 residues. Trimming shortened V by 5 bases and J by 6 bases, and 17 bases separated the two germline ends. CDR3 sequence: CASSISGTGINEQFF. The CDR3 bases are TGTGCCAGCAGCATCTCCGGGACTGGCATCAATGAGCAGTTCTTC.

This clonotype has at least ten counts. For the CDR3, the DNA is TGTGCCAGCAGCTTATTCCAGGGAGAGACCCAGTACTTC. It yields the protein CASSLFQGETQYF. V and J are TRBV7-2 and TRBJ2-5; D is possibly TRBD1 (5 bases). Germline V lookup: CDR1 SGHTA, CDR2 FQGNSA. Deletions cut 2 bases from V and 4 bases from J, with 8 bases between. CDR3 length: 13 amino acids. The full variable domain, completed using reference TRBV7-2 and TRBJ2-5, is GAGVSQSPSNKVTEKGKDVELRCDPISGHTALYWYRQSLGQGLEFLIYFQGNSAPDKSGLPSDRFSAERTGGSVSTLTIQRTQQEDSAVYLCASSLFQGETQYFGPGTRLLVL.

The V and J genes are TRBV29-1 and TRBJ2-7; D is unclear. The better agreement between TRBJ2-5 and the DNA end casts doubt on the J call. This CDR3 has 15 residues. Germline V gene lookup returns CDR1 SQVTM and CDR2 ANQGSEA. The CDR3 loop reads CSVEALQAARETQYF. CDR3 bases: TGCAGCGTTGAGGCCCTCCAGGCAGCTCGGGAGACCCAGTACTTC.

The chain uses TRBV5-1 and TRBJ2-2; D unclear. Germline CDR1 reads SGHRS; CDR2 reads YFSETQ. The CDR3 is made up of 16 amino acids. With 4 bases removed from V and 2 bases from J, the gap between germline ends came to 15 bases. DNA for the CDR3: TGCGCCAGCAGCCCCGGCGGCAGTCCTAACACCGGGGAGCTGTTTTTT. It translates to CASSPGGSPNTGELFF.

The chain combines TRBV7-9 with TRBJ1-4; perhaps TRBD1 as D (5 bases). Trimming pared 4 bases from V and 6 bases from J, leaving 15 bases between. Germline V gives CDR1 SEHNR, CDR2 FQNEAQ (reference sequence). The CDR3 runs to 15 residues. DNA of the CDR3: TGTGCCAGCAGCTCCGGGACTCCGGGGGATGAAAAACTGTTTTTT. Translating gives CASSSGTPGDEKLFF.

The chain is built from TRBV2 and TRBJ1-4; D is unresolved. V lost 5 bases and J 12 bases, leaving 19 bases between the germline ends. The CDR3 contains 14 residues. The germline V gene encodes CDR1 SNHLY and CDR2 FYNNEI. CDR3 in amino acids: CASSRTTSRRELFF. The CDR3 DNA sequence: TGTGCCAGCAGTCGAACTACCAGCAGAAGGGAACTGTTTTTT. Combining the CDR3 with reference TRBV2 and TRBJ1-4 gives the whole variable domain EPEVTQTPSHQVTQMGQEVILRCVPISNHLYFYWYRQILGQKVEFLVSFYNNEISEKSEIFDDQFSVERPDGSNFTLKIRSTKLEDSAMYFCASSRTTSRRELFFGSGTQLSVL.

This clonotype was observed once. A much more abundant neighbour one base away suggests this may be a read error. The CDR3 protein is CASTREVNDNEQYF. DNA of the CDR3: TGTGCCAGCACTCGGGAGGTGAACGACAATGAGCAGTACTTC. V usage is TRBV2 and J usage is TRBJ2-4, with 7 bases that match TRBD2. The CDR3 consists of 14 residues. Germline CDR1 is SNHLY and CDR2 is FYNNEI. Trimming cost V 7 bases and J 13 bases; bases outside gene matches: 16.

A word on this clonotype: A single base separates this from a much larger clone, so it may be a read error. The chain has TRBV29-1 and TRBJ2-7, with D possibly being TRBD1 (6 bases). The germline V and J ends were trimmed by 5 bases and 7 bases, with 15 bases remaining between them. This CDR3 contains 12 residues. Germline V gene lookup returns CDR1 SQVTM and CDR2 ANQGSEA. The CDR3 bases are TGCAGCGTTCACGACAGGCGAAATGAGCAGTACTTC. It encodes CSVHDRRNEQYF.